Each of the 10 T cell receptor beta chains below was sequenced from the same sample in a study of OX40 agonist ivuxolimab in advanced cancers. Clones were read by immunoSEQ multiplex PCR, and TCRdb kept only the in-frame ones, dropping some. Among about 97,000 clones listed, 86% were seen once. Material: CD4+ or CD8+ T cells sorted from blood, obtained in a trial of the OX40 agonist ivuxolimab. Receptors originate from an adult with an advanced solid tumor such as melanoma, head and neck, liver or kidney cancer.

The gene calls are TRBV5-6 and TRBJ1-6, with unresolved D. V lost 0 bases and J lost 0, with 10 bases in between. The CDR3 contains 17 residues. Germline V lookup: CDR1 SGHDT, CDR2 YYEEEE. This chain's CDR3 is CASSLGTAGSYNSPLHF. DNA for the CDR3: TGTGCCAGCAGCTTGGGGACCGCGGGCTCCTATAATTCACCCCTCCACTTT.

The chain is built from TRBV30 and TRBJ1-1; possibly TRBD1 for D (6 bases). Germline-derived CDR1 and CDR2 are GTSNPN and SVGIG (reference sequence). The ends were cut back, 2 bases at V and 2 bases at J, with 9 bases in the middle. The CDR3 is 13 amino acids. Here the CDR3 DNA reads TGTGCCTGGAGTCGACAGGTAAACACTGAAGCTTTCTTT. It specifies CAWSRQVNTEAFF.

DNA of the CDR3: TGTGCCATCAGTGATGGGGGGAGGGAGCAGTTCTTC. It specifies CAISDGGREQFF. The chain is built from TRBV10-3 and TRBJ2-1, with D tentatively TRBD2 (6 bases). Between the trimmed V and J ends, which lost 3 bases and 10 bases, there was a span of 10 bases. Germline V gene lookup returns CDR1 ENHRY and CDR2 SYGVKD. The CDR3 has 12 amino acids.

The rearrangement links TRBV29-1 to TRBJ2-5; D call uncertain. CDR1 is SQVTM and CDR2 is ANQGSEA in the germline V gene. This CDR3 is built from 11 residues. V was cut by 4 bases and J by 7 bases, with 10 bases left in between. The CDR3 is CSVVPSGTQYF. DNA of the CDR3: TGCAGCGTTGTGCCCTCGGGGACCCAGTACTTC.

V usage is TRBV7-9 and J usage is TRBJ2-7, with 9 positions matching TRBD2. Germline loops: CDR1 SEHNR, CDR2 FQNEAQ (reference sequence). Germline trimming cut 5 bases from V and 5 bases from J; bases unmatched to any gene: 7. The length of the CDR3 is 14 residues. Here the CDR3 reads CASSPLAGRDEQYF. The CDR3 DNA reads TGTGCCAGCAGCCCTCTAGCGGGAAGGGACGAGCAGTACTTC.

This clone was picked up one time. The chain uses TRBV9 and TRBJ2-2; TRBD1 aligns across 9 bases. J lost 7 bases, V lost 2 bases, and 18 bases had no gene match. The CDR3 consists of 19 residues. Germline CDR1 reads SGDLS; CDR2 reads YYNGEE. The CDR3 is CASSVGGVSGQGYDGELFF. CDR3 nucleotide sequence: TGTGCCAGCAGCGTCGGGGGTGTTTCGGGACAGGGTTATGACGGGGAGCTGTTTTTT.

The chain joins TRBV11-2 to TRBJ2-1, with 14 positions matching TRBD2. The V gene's germline CDR1 is SGHAT and CDR2 FQNNGV. This CDR3 spans 16 amino acids. V shed 4 bases and J 7 bases; nucleotides not matched to a gene: 6. CDR3: CASSSRLAGGGNEQFF. CDR3 DNA: TGTGCCAGCAGCTCCAGACTAGCGGGAGGGGGTAATGAGCAGTTCTTC. The full variable domain, its missing parts supplied by reference TRBV11-2 and TRBJ2-1, is EAGVAQSPRYKIIEKRQSVAFWCNPISGHATLYWYQQILGQGPKLLIQFQNNGVVDDSQLPKDRFSAERLKGVDSTLKIQPAKLEDSAVYLCASSSRLAGGGNEQFFGPGTRLTVL.

The count of this clone is one. The V gene is TRBV18, the J gene TRBJ1-4; D ambiguous. V gave up 2 bases and J gave up 0 bases, with 13 bases separating them. Germline CDR1 and CDR2: KGHSH and LQKENI. This CDR3 comprises 17 residues. CDR3 protein: CASSPELLAPTNEKLFF. The CDR3 nucleotides read TGTGCCAGCTCACCAGAATTATTGGCCCCAACTAATGAAAAACTGTTTTTT.

The genes are TRBV19 and TRBJ1-2; D not resolved. Germline lookup yields CDR1 LNHDA and CDR2 SQIVND (reference sequence). V was pared by 3 bases and J by 5 bases, with 7 bases between. The CDR3 runs to 12 residues. CDR3: CASSITVYGYTF. DNA of the CDR3: TGTGCCAGTAGTATCACGGTTTATGGCTACACCTTC.

This clone has just one count. The chain employs TRBV11-2 and TRBJ2-1; maybe TRBD2 (5 bases). This CDR3 contains 13 residues. V was clipped by 5 bases and J by 4 bases, with 9 bases between them. Germline lookup yields CDR1 SGHAT and CDR2 FQNNGV. The CDR3 loop reads CASSPDYYNEQFF. The CDR3 nucleotides are TGTGCCAGCAGCCCAGACTATTACAATGAGCAGTTCTTC.